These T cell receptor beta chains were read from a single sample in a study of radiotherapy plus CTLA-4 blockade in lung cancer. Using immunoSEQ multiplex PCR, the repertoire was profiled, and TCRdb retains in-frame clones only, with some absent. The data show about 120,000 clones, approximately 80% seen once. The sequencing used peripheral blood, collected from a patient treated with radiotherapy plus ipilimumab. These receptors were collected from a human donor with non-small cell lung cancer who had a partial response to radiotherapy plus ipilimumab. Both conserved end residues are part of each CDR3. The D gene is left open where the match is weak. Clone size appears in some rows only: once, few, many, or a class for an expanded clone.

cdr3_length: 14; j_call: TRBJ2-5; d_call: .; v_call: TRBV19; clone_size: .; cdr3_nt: TGTGCCAGTAGTTGGGACTGGAAGCAAGAGACCCAGTACTTC; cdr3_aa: CASSWDWKQETQYF
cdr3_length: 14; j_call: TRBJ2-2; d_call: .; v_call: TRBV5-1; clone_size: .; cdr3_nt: TGCGCCAGCAGCTTGTTTCTCAGCACCGGGGAGCTGTTTTTT; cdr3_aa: CASSLFLSTGELFF
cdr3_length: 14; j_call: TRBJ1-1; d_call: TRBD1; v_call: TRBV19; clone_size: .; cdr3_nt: TGTGCCAGTAGTATGATTACAGGGGCCGGGGAAGCTTTCTTT; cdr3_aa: CASSMITGAGEAFF
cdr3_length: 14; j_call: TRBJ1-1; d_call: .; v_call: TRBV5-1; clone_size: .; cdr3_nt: TGCGCCAGCAGCTTTTACAGGGTTTCGGATGAAGCTTTCTTT; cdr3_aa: CASSFYRVSDEAFF
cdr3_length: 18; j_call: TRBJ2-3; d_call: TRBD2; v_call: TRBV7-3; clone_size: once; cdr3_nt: TGTGCCAGCAGCTTAAATCCCCGGGGCGGGGGAGGAACAGATACGCAGTATTTT; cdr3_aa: CASSLNPRGGGGTDTQYF
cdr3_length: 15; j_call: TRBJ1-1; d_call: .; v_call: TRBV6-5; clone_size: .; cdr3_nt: TGTGCCAGCAGTTACTCCTGGACAGAAAACACTGAAGCTTTCTTT; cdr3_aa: CASSYSWTENTEAFF
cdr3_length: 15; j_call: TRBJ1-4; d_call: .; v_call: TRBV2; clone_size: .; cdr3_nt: TGTGCCAGCAGTTCAGCGGGGGTGTCTGGGGAAAAACTGTTTTTT; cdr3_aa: CASSSAGVSGEKLFF
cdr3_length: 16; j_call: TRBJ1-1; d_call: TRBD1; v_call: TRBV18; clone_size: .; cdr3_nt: TGTGCCAGCTCACCGACAGGGGAGCCCAGGAACACTGAAGCTTTCTTT; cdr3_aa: CASSPTGEPRNTEAFF
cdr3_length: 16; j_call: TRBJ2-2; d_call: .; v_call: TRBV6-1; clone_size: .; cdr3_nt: TGTGCCAGCAGTGAAAGGTCCCCTAGAACGGGCGGGGAGCTGTTTTTT; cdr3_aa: CASSERSPRTGGELFF
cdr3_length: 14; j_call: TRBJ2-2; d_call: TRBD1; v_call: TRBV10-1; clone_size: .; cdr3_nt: TGCGCCAGCCAGGGACAGGGTGAAACCGGGGAGCTGTTTTTT; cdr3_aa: CASQGQGETGELFF
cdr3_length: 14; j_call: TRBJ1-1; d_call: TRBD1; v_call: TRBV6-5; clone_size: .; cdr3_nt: TGTGCCAGCAGAATCAGGGGGTTGGACACTGAAGCTTTCTTT; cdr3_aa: CASRIRGLDTEAFF
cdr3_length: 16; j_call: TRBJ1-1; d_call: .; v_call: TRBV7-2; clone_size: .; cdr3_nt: TGTGCCAGCAGCTTAGAATTTAGGGGGATGAACACTGAAGCTTTCTTT; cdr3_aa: CASSLEFRGMNTEAFF
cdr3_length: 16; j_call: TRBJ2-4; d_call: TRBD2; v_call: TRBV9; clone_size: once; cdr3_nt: TGTGCCAGCAGCCCCCAGGGACTAGCGGGAGGAGACATTCAGTACTTC; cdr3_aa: CASSPQGLAGGDIQYF
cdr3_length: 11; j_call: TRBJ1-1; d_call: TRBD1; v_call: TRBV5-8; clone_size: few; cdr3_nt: TGTGCCGTGGACAGGGGAAGTGAAGCTTTCTTT; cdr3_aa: CAVDRGSEAFF
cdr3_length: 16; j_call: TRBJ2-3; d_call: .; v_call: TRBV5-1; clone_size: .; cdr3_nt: TGCGCCAGCAGCGCAGAACTAGGTATAGGCACAGATACGCAGTATTTT; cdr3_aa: CASSAELGIGTDTQYF
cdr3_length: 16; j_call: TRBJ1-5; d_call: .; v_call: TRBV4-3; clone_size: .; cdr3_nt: TGCGCCAGCAGCCAAGATTACCGGACTATAGGGCAGCCCCAGCATTTT; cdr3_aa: CASSQDYRTIGQPQHF
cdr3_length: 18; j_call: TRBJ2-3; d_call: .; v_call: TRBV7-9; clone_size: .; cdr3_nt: TGTGCCAGCAGCTTAGGGACCAATCTCGGGGAATACACAGATACGCAGTATTTT; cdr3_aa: CASSLGTNLGEYTDTQYF